This entry lists 25 T cell receptor beta chains sequenced from one sample in a study of chemoradiotherapy in HPV16-positive cancers. This table comes from immunoSEQ multiplex PCR, and its TCRdb copy is limited to in-frame clones, with some not included. Here the sample spans tens of thousands of clones, about 88% being singletons. The specimen was blood, collected from a patient who underwent chemoradiotherapy. Every receptor here comes from a human donor with HPV-associated anogenital cancer.

The chain uses TRBV7-9 and TRBJ1-4; D ambiguous. Trimming pared 5 bases from V and 5 bases from J, leaving 9 bases between. From germline, CDR1 is SEHNR and CDR2 FQNEAQ (reference sequence). The CDR3 runs 13 residues. Here the CDR3 DNA reads TGTGCCAGCAGCCCCCCGGGGAATGAAAAACTGTTTTTT. It specifies CASSPPGNEKLFF.

CDR3 protein: CASNPGATALAYEQYF. The DNA of the CDR3 is TGTGCCAGCAACCCAGGGGCGACAGCCCTAGCCTACGAGCAGTACTTC. This chain connects TRBV21-1 to TRBJ2-7; TRBD1 is the table's D call and was not checked against the DNA. TRBV21-1 is a known pseudogene. There are 16 residues in the CDR3.

This chain uses TRBV9 with TRBJ2-1; 8 bases are a match to TRBD1. Trimming removed 3 bases from V and 3 bases from J; junction bases left unmatched: 5. CDR3 size: 15 residues. Germline CDR1 reads SGDLS; CDR2 reads YYNGEE. This CDR3 reads CASSGGTGSYNEQFF. DNA for the CDR3: TGTGCCAGCAGCGGGGGGACAGGCAGCTACAATGAGCAGTTCTTC.

For the CDR3, the DNA is TGCGCCAGCAGTACAGGGGGCAATGAAAAACTGTTTTTT. Translating gives CASSTGGNEKLFF. The gene calls are TRBV5-1 and TRBJ1-4; 9 bases are a match to TRBD1. The CDR3 spans 13 residues. CDR1 is SGHRS, CDR2 YFSETQ, per germline. The ends lost 5 bases at V and 5 bases at J; junction bases unmatched: 1.

V usage is TRBV27 and J usage is TRBJ2-2, with D maybe TRBD2 (7 bases). V was cut by 4 bases and J by 7 bases, with 13 bases left in between. Germline V gene sequence: CDR1 MNHEY, CDR2 SMNVEV (reference sequence). This CDR3 spans 14 amino acids. CDR3 DNA: TGTGCCAGCAGTTCGGGGGGCGAGGACGGGGAGCTGTTTTTT. Its protein product is CASSSGGEDGELFF.

This clone was found once. This chain links TRBV5-1 with TRBJ2-5; 14 positions agree with TRBD2. Per the germline V gene, CDR1 is SGHRS and CDR2 is YFSETQ. The CDR3 is 18 residues long. The junction had 10 bases not matched to a gene; V was cut back by 4 bases and J by 2 bases. The CDR3 nucleotides read TGCGCCAGCAGCGCTCCGGGGACTAGCGGGAGAGAACAAGAGACCCAGTACTTC. Translation: CASSAPGTSGREQETQYF.

CDR3 region: CASSLDRVSNEQFF. The DNA of the CDR3 is TGTGCCAGCAGCTTAGATCGGGTGAGCAATGAGCAGTTCTTC. V usage is TRBV11-2 and J usage is TRBJ2-1; D remains unclear. The CDR3 runs 14 residues. Germline lookup yields CDR1 SGHAT and CDR2 FQNNGV. V was shortened by 0 bases and J by 6 bases, with 9 bases between the two germline ends. The full variable domain, in which reference TRBV11-2 and TRBJ2-1 provide the parts outside the CDR3, is EAGVAQSPRYKIIEKRQSVAFWCNPISGHATLYWYQQILGQGPKLLIQFQNNGVVDDSQLPKDRFSAERLKGVDSTLKIQPAKLEDSAVYLCASSLDRVSNEQFFGPGTRLTVL.

The V gene is TRBV30, the J gene TRBJ1-1; D is perhaps TRBD1 (6 bases). Germline V gene sequence: CDR1 GTSNPN, CDR2 SVGIG (reference sequence). The length of the CDR3 is 12 residues. Trimming took 2 bases from V and 9 from J, leaving 13 bases between them. CDR3: CAWSSQGTQAFF. CDR3 in DNA: TGTGCCTGGAGTTCCCAGGGGACGCAAGCTTTCTTT.

About this clone itself: This sample also contains other DNA sequences that code for the same CDR3. The chain links TRBV5-1 to TRBJ2-7; D unclear. The CDR3 extends over 12 amino acids. Germline values: CDR1 SGHRS, CDR2 YFSETQ. Trimming left V 0 bases short and J 4 bases short, with 5 bases between. The CDR3, as DNA: TGCGCCAGCAGCTTGGAAGGGTACGAGCAGTACTTC. Translated, it gives CASSLEGYEQYF. The full variable domain, in which reference TRBV5-1 and TRBJ2-7 provide the parts outside the CDR3, is KAGVTQTPRYLIKTRGQQVTLSCSPISGHRSVSWYQQTPGQGLQFLFEYFSETQRNKGNFPGRFSGRQFSNSRSEMNVSTLELGDSALYLCASSLEGYEQYFGPGTRLTVT.

This chain joins TRBV6-5 and TRBJ1-2; maybe TRBD1 (5 bases). The CDR3 contains 15 residues. Germline CDR1 is MNHEY and CDR2 is SVGAGI. Trimming took off 10 bases at V and 4 bases at J, with 22 bases between the two ends. The CDR3 loop is CAISRDRKGRYGYTF. In DNA, the CDR3 is TGTGCCATCTCCCGGGACCGTAAAGGTCGCTATGGCTACACCTTC.

The chain carries TRBV6-6 and TRBJ1-5, with D maybe TRBD1 (6 bases). CDR3 size: 12 residues. Germline V gene data show CDR1 as MNHNY and CDR2 as SVGAGI (reference sequence). The germline V and J ends were trimmed by 0 bases and 11 bases, with 8 bases remaining between them. DNA for the CDR3: TGTGCCAGCAGTTACTCTGAGGGGGCCCAGCATTTT. Amino acid sequence: CASSYSEGAQHF.

The rearrangement joins TRBV11-2 to TRBJ2-1, with 9 bases lining up with TRBD2. This CDR3 region has 18 residues. CDR1 SGHAT and CDR2 FQNNGV come from the germline V gene. J gave up 8 bases and V 4 bases, and 18 bases lay outside the gene matches. The CDR3: CASSYQLTLAGRGDEQFF. The CDR3 region has the DNA TGTGCCAGCAGCTACCAACTTACCCTAGCGGGGAGAGGCGATGAGCAGTTCTTC.

J is TRBJ2-2 and V is TRBV5-1; D is perhaps TRBD1 (6 bases). The CDR3 covers 15 residues. CDR1 and CDR2 from the germline V gene are SGHRS and YFSETQ. The V end lost 0 bases, the J end lost 8 bases, and 14 bases lay between the germline ends. The DNA of the CDR3 is TGCGCCAGCAGCTTGGGACAGGCATCCCTAGGGGAGCTGTTTTTT. Amino acid sequence: CASSLGQASLGELFF.

This clone was counted only a few times. The chain recombines TRBV30 with TRBJ1-5, with TRBD1 as a possible D gene (6 bases). The CDR3 extends over 15 amino acids. Trimming took 1 base from V and 6 from J, leaving 16 bases between them. Germline V gene lookup returns CDR1 GTSNPN and CDR2 SVGIG (reference sequence). The CDR3 bases are TGTGCCTGGAGTGAGACAGGATCGTGGGGTCAGCCCCAGCATTTT. This encodes CAWSETGSWGQPQHF. Looking up the rest from reference TRBV30 and TRBJ1-5 gives the full variable domain: SQTIHQWPATLVQPVGSPLSLECTVEGTSNPNLYWYRQAAGRGLQLLFYSVGIGQISSEVPQNLSASRPQDRQFILSSKKLLLSDSGFYLCAWSETGSWGQPQHFGDGTRLSIL.

The chain has TRBV19 and TRBJ1-1; maybe TRBD1 (6 bases). Germline lookup yields CDR1 LNHDA and CDR2 SQIVND (reference sequence). The CDR3 totals 14 residues. Between the trimmed V and J ends, which lost 4 bases and 3 bases, there was a span of 12 bases. CDR3 sequence (DNA): TGTGCCAGTAGTACACAGGACAGACACACTGAAGCTTTCTTT. The encoded protein is CASSTQDRHTEAFF.

V gene TRBV4-3 combines with J gene TRBJ2-5; D is possibly TRBD2 (6 bases). The V gene's germline CDR1 is LGHNA and CDR2 YSLEER. The CDR3 has 13 residues. With 2 bases removed from V and 5 bases from J, the gap between germline ends came to 9 bases. The CDR3 DNA sequence: TGCGCCAGCAGCCAACGACGGGAGGAGACCCAGTACTTC. This encodes CASSQRREETQYF.

This clone has only a few counts. The V and J genes are TRBV10-1 and TRBJ1-1; TRBD1 might be the D (5 bases). Germline-derived CDR1 and CDR2 are WNHNN and SYGVQD (reference sequence). CDR3 size: 14 residues. V lost 2 bases to trimming and J lost 4 bases, with 11 bases between them. For the CDR3, the DNA is TGCGCCAGCAGTGAGAATCCAGGGCGCACTGAAGCTTTCTTT. Amino acids: CASSENPGRTEAFF.

The V call is TRBV9, the J call TRBJ2-7; 10 nucleotides line up with TRBD1. This CDR3 region has 14 residues. Germline CDR1 reads SGDLS; CDR2 reads YYNGEE. Losses at the gene ends were 0 bases for V and 4 bases for J; bases not matched to a gene: 1. For the CDR3, the DNA is TGTGCCAGCAGCGTAGGACAGGGGGCGTACGAGCAGTACTTC. The encoded protein is CASSVGQGAYEQYF.

V gene TRBV7-6 combines with J gene TRBJ2-7, with TRBD2 as a possible D gene (6 bases). Germline CDR1 and CDR2: SGHVS and FNYEAQ. This CDR3 contains 14 residues. Trimming removed 3 bases from V and 7 bases from J, with 16 bases in between. CDR3 protein: CASSFGGERGEQYF. DNA for the CDR3: TGTGCCAGCAGCTTTGGCGGGGAAAGAGGGGAGCAGTACTTC.

The rearrangement joins TRBV9 to TRBJ1-4, with 7 bases that match TRBD1. Germline CDR1 is SGDLS and CDR2 is YYNGEE. The trim removed 0 bases at V and 3 bases at J, leaving 5 bases unmatched. The CDR3 is 16 amino acids. The CDR3: CASSVDQGGPNEKLFF. The CDR3 bases are TGTGCCAGCAGCGTAGATCAGGGGGGGCCTAATGAAAAACTGTTTTTT.

V gene TRBV7-2 combines with J gene TRBJ2-3; 7 nucleotides agree with TRBD2. The CDR3 runs to 17 residues. From germline, CDR1 is SGHTA and CDR2 FQGNSA. The trim removed 2 bases at V and 8 bases at J, leaving 16 bases unmatched. DNA for the CDR3: TGTGCCAGCAGCTTATCTGTCCAGCGGGGCCCCTCCGGTACGCAGTATTTT. Translated: CASSLSVQRGPSGTQYF.

The chain links TRBV4-3 to TRBJ2-1; either TRBD1 or TRBD2 may supply D (5 bases each). The CDR3 is made up of 13 amino acids. V lost 1 base and J 9 bases, leaving 10 bases between the germline ends. Germline CDR1 and CDR2: LGHNA and YSLEER. CDR3 in DNA: TGCGCCAGCAGCCAAGGGGACGGTGGTGAGCAGTTCTTC. Its protein product is CASSQGDGGEQFF.

The chain couples TRBV2 to TRBJ2-4; 10 bases are a match to TRBD1. The CDR3 loop spans 14 amino acids. V trimming: 4 bases; J trimming: 7 bases; junction bases outside the gene matches: 4. Germline V lookup: CDR1 SNHLY, CDR2 FYNNEI. CDR3 coding DNA: TGTGCCAGCAGTGCAGGGACAGGGGAGAACATTCAGTACTTC. It specifies CASSAGTGENIQYF.

This chain uses TRBV2 with TRBJ2-3, with 8 bases fitting TRBD2. V lost 7 bases, J lost 2 bases, and 5 bases stayed unmatched. CDR3 size: 14 residues. Germline lookup yields CDR1 SNHLY and CDR2 FYNNEI. The CDR3 coding sequence is TGTGCCAGCACCTCTAGCGGGCCCACAGATACGCAGTATTTT. It is translated as CASTSSGPTDTQYF.

There are a few counts of this clone. J is TRBJ2-7 and V is TRBV19, with 10 nucleotides matching TRBD1. The CDR3 has 12 residues. Germline CDR1 is LNHDA and CDR2 is SQIVND (reference sequence). Trimming cost V 8 bases and J 6 bases; bases outside gene matches: 4. The CDR3 spells CASPDRGPEQYF. The CDR3 bases are TGTGCCAGTCCTGACAGGGGGCCCGAGCAGTACTTC.